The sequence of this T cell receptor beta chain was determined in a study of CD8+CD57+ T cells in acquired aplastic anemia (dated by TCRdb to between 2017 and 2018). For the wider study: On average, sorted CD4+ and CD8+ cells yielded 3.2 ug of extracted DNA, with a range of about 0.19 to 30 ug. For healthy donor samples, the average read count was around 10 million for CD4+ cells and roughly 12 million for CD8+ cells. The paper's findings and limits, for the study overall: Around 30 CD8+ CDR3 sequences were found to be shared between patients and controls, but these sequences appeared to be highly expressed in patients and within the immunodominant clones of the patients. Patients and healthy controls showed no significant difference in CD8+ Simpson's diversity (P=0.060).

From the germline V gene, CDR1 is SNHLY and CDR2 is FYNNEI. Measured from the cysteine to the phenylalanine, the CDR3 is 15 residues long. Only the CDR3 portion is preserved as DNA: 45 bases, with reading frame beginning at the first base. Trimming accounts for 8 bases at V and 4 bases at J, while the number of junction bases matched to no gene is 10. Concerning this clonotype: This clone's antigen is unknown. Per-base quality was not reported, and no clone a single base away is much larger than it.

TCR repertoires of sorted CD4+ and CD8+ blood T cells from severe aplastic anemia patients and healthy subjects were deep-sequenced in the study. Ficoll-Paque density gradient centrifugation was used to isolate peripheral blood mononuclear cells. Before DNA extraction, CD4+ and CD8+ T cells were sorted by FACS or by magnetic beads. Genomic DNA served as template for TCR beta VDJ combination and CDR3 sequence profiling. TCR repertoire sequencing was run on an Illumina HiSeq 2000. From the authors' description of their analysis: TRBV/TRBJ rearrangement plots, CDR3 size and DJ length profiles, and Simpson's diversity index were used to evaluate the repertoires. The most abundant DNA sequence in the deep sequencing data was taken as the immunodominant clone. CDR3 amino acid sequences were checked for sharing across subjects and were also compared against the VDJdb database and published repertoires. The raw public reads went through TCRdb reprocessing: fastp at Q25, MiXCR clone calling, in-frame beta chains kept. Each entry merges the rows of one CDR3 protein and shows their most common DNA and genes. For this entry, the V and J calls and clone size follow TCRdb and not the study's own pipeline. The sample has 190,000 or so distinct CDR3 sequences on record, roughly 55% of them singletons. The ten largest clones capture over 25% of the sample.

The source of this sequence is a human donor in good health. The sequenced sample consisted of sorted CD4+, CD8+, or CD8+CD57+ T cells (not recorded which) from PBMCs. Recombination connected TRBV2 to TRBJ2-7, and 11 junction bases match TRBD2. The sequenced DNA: TGTGCCAGCGGGACGACTAGCGGGGCTAATTACGAGCAGTACTTC. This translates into CASGTTSGANYEQYF.